This section outlines one T cell receptor beta chain sequence together with its context. The data were taken from a study of cytomegalovirus exposure and HLA in healthy donors. PCR involved 60 Vbeta and 13 Jbeta primers. TCRdb's table, derived via immunoSEQ multiplex PCR, lists solely in-frame clones and lacks some. The table includes 130,000 to 150,000 clones, 60% to 80% detected once. This receptor was taken from a woman between 50 and 59 years old in good health and CMV-seronegative. Material for sequencing was PBMCs.

The CDR3 nucleotides read TGCGCCAGCAGCTTCAGGGGGCTTTCCGTGGACGAGCAGTACTTC. Its translation: CASSFRGLSVDEQYF. The rearrangement links TRBV5-1 to TRBJ2-7; 8 bases are a match to TRBD1. There are 15 residues in the CDR3. J gave up 5 bases and V 2 bases, and 9 bases lay outside the gene matches. CDR1 is SGHRS and CDR2 is YFSETQ in the germline V gene.